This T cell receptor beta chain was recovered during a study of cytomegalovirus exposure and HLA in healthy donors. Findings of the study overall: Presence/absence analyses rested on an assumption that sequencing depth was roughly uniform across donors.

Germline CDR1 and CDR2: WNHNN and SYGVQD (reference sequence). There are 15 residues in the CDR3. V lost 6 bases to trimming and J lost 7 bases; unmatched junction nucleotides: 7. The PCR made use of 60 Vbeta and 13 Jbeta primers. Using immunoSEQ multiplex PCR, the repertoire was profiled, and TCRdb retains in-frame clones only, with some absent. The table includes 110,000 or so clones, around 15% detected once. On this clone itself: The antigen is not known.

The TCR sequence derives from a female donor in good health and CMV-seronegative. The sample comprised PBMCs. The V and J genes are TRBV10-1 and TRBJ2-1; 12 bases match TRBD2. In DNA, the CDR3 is TGCGCCAGCAGCCACTTACTAGCGGGAGGTAATGAGCAGTTCTTC. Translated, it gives CASSHLLAGGNEQFF.